Following are 20 T cell receptor beta chains from one sample sequenced in a study of cytomegalovirus exposure and HLA in healthy donors (TCRdb year 2017). Library generation was performed with the immunoSEQ multiplex PCR assay. A mixture of 60 forward primers for TCR Vbeta segments and 13 reverse primers for TCR Jbeta segments was used in the multiplex PCR. The immuneACCESS repertoire file appears here via TCRdb, limited to in-frame rearrangements. These files lack a portion of the clones; in checked studies, under half of the deficit traces to unresolved V genes, and the cause of the others is not known. In this sample the table shows approximately 54,000 clones, about four fifths of which occur a single time. The ten most abundant clones make up around 2.9% of the sample. Sequencing was carried out using PBMCs. The receptors here all came from a woman between 18 and 29 years old in good health and CMV-seronegative.

This clone was counted only a few times. The chain joins TRBV6-4 to TRBJ2-2; 10 bases are a match to TRBD1. V lost 5 bases and J lost 2; bases outside the gene matches: 8. This CDR3 contains 17 residues. Germline V gene sequence: CDR1 MRHNA, CDR2 SNTAGT. The CDR3 region has the DNA TGTGCCAGCAGTCTTGGACAGGGGGTTTATAACACCGGGGAGCTGTTTTTT. This sequence encodes CASSLGQGVYNTGELFF.

The sample holds one count of this clone. The chain recombines TRBV29-1 with TRBJ1-3; unclear D gene. Trimming left V 1 base short and J 7 bases short, with 11 bases between. The V gene's germline CDR1 is SQVTM and CDR2 ANQGSEA. This CDR3 region has 13 residues. The CDR3 protein is CSVEGILRNTIYF. The CDR3 DNA is TGCAGCGTTGAAGGTATTCTTCGGAACACCATATATTTT. The full variable domain, its missing parts supplied by reference TRBV29-1 and TRBJ1-3, is SAVISQKPSRDICQRGTSLTIQCQVDSQVTMMFWYRQQPGQSLTLIATANQGSEATYESGFVIDKFPISRPNLTFSTLTVSNMSPEDSSIYLCSVEGILRNTIYFGEGSWLTVV.

The chain is built from TRBV14 and TRBJ1-2; D ambiguous. The V gene's germline CDR1 is SGHDN and CDR2 FVKESK. V lost 1 base and J lost 8, with 11 bases in between. This CDR3 region has 13 residues. The CDR3 DNA reads as TGTGCCAGCAGCCAAGTGGGAGGCTTCGGCTACACCTTC. Amino acids: CASSQVGGFGYTF.

V usage is TRBV6-1 and J usage is TRBJ2-1, with D possibly being TRBD2 (5 bases). Germline CDR1 and CDR2: MNHNS and SASEGT. CDR3 length: 14 residues. V lost 5 bases to trimming and J lost 5 bases, with 13 bases between them. CDR3 region: CASSTREVNNEQFF. The CDR3 DNA reads as TGTGCCAGCAGTACCCGGGAAGTGAACAATGAGCAGTTCTTC.

This chain uses TRBV6-6 with TRBJ2-5; 11 nucleotides match TRBD2. Germline loops: CDR1 MNHNY, CDR2 SVGAGI (reference sequence). With V trimmed by 4 bases and J by 1 base, 5 bases remained unmatched. The CDR3 covers 16 residues. The chain's CDR3 is CASSSPGLAAQETQYF. Written as DNA, the CDR3 is TGTGCCAGCAGTTCTCCGGGACTAGCGGCCCAAGAGACCCAGTACTTC.

The chain employs TRBV5-1 and TRBJ2-3; weak D call: TRBD1 (6 bases). CDR3 length: 15 amino acids. Trimming took 4 bases from V and 2 from J, leaving 14 bases between them. Germline V gives CDR1 SGHRS, CDR2 YFSETQ. The CDR3 region has the DNA TGCGCCAGCAGCCCGCTTCAGGGGACCACAGATACGCAGTATTTT. It is translated as CASSPLQGTTDTQYF. Based on the CDR3 plus reference TRBV5-1 and TRBJ2-3, the full variable domain is KAGVTQTPRYLIKTRGQQVTLSCSPISGHRSVSWYQQTPGQGLQFLFEYFSETQRNKGNFPGRFSGRQFSNSRSEMNVSTLELGDSALYLCASSPLQGTTDTQYFGPGTRLTVL.

The J gene is TRBJ2-1, the V gene TRBV7-9; 13 positions match TRBD2. The CDR3 length is 16 residues. Germline V gene data show CDR1 as SEHNR and CDR2 as FQNEAQ (reference sequence). Trimming cost V 3 bases and J 8 bases; bases outside gene matches: 7. The CDR3 DNA reads as TGTGCCAGCAGCTTGGGACTAGCGGGGAACTCGGATGAGCAGTTCTTC. This sequence encodes CASSLGLAGNSDEQFF.

The V call is TRBV27, the J call TRBJ2-1; 8 nucleotides line up with TRBD2. The CDR3 loop spans 16 amino acids. Germline V lookup: CDR1 MNHEY, CDR2 SMNVEV (reference sequence). J gave up 9 bases and V 2 bases, and 12 bases lay outside the gene matches. The CDR3 DNA sequence: TGTGCCAGCAGTTTACTGAGCGGGAGAGGGTCGATTGAGCAGTTCTTC. Protein: CASSLLSGRGSIEQFF.

The rearrangement links TRBV19 to TRBJ1-1; 12 bases are a match to TRBD1. Germline lookup yields CDR1 LNHDA and CDR2 SQIVND (reference sequence). Losses at the gene ends were 5 bases for V and 6 bases for J; bases not matched to a gene: 4. The CDR3 extends over 14 amino acids. The CDR3 region has the DNA TGTGCCAGTAGTGGGACAGGGGGCCTGGCTGAAGCTTTCTTT. Its translation: CASSGTGGLAEAFF.

The chain joins TRBV4-2 to TRBJ2-6; D possibly corresponds to TRBD1 (5 bases). Germline-derived CDR1 and CDR2 are LGHNA and YNFKEQ. The CDR3 runs to 17 residues. V was shortened by 5 bases and J by 0 bases, with 14 bases between the two germline ends. This CDR3 is CASSNQGARSGANVLTF. DNA of the CDR3: TGTGCCAGCAGCAACCAAGGGGCGCGCTCTGGGGCCAACGTCCTGACTTTC.

The chain carries TRBV19 and TRBJ1-2; D is undetermined. Trimming stripped 7 bases from V and 4 bases from J, with 19 bases between. Germline CDR1 and CDR2: LNHDA and SQIVND (reference sequence). The CDR3 contains 15 residues. The CDR3 protein is CASNPAPEGSYGYTF. DNA for the CDR3: TGTGCCAGTAACCCGGCCCCGGAAGGGAGCTATGGCTACACCTTC. The variable domain in full, with the rest retrieved from reference TRBV19 and TRBJ1-2, is DGGITQSPKYLFRKEGQNVTLSCEQNLNHDAMYWYRQDPGQGLRLIYYSQIVNDFQKGDIAEGYSVSREKKESFPLTVTSAQKNPTAFYLCASNPAPEGSYGYTFGSGTRLTVV.

The V gene is TRBV7-9, the J gene TRBJ1-1, with a tentative D call TRBD1 (6 bases). The CDR3 spans 15 residues. Germline CDR1 and CDR2: SEHNR and FQNEAQ (reference sequence). V shed 5 bases and J shed 3 bases, with 16 bases lying between them. DNA of the CDR3: TGTGCCAGCAGCACAGGGACCGCGGGGGACACTGAAGCTTTCTTT. Its protein product is CASSTGTAGDTEAFF.

J is TRBJ1-3 and V is TRBV5-1; tentatively, D is TRBD1 (6 bases). Germline loops: CDR1 SGHRS, CDR2 YFSETQ. Trimming cost V 3 bases and J 0 bases, with 10 bases left between them. The CDR3 runs to 15 residues. CDR3 protein: CASSSDSTSGNTIYF. The CDR3 region has the DNA TGCGCCAGCAGCTCGGACAGTACCTCTGGAAACACCATATATTTT.

The chain uses TRBV7-2 and TRBJ1-5, with D tentatively TRBD1 (5 bases). Trimming pared 5 bases from V and 9 bases from J, leaving 11 bases between. Germline loops: CDR1 SGHTA, CDR2 FQGNSA. This CDR3 is 12 amino acids long. The CDR3 loop reads CASSDQGRPQHF. The CDR3 DNA is TGTGCCAGCAGCGATCAGGGTCGGCCCCAGCATTTT.

The chain joins TRBV28 to TRBJ1-5; TRBD1 matches at 8 bases. This CDR3 has 15 residues. Trimming cost V 8 bases and J 2 bases; bases outside gene matches: 8. Germline CDR1 MDHEN, CDR2 SYDVKM. The CDR3, as DNA: TGTGCCAGCTTTACAGGGGGTATAGGCAATCAGCCCCAGCATTTT. Translation gives CASFTGGIGNQPQHF.

The V and J genes are TRBV5-4 and TRBJ2-7; 7 bases agree with TRBD1. V lost 3 bases, J lost 3 bases, and 9 bases stayed unmatched. CDR3 length: 15 amino acids. Looked up from germline, CDR1 is SGHNT and CDR2 is YYREEE (reference sequence). CDR3 nucleotides: TGTGCCAGCAGCTCCGACCCGGGACAGAACTACGAGCAGTACTTC. Its translation: CASSSDPGQNYEQYF.

V and J are TRBV2 and TRBJ2-5, with 12 positions matching TRBD2. CDR3 size: 16 residues. Trimming at V came to 6 bases and at J to 7 bases, leaving 12 bases not matched to a gene. Looked up from germline, CDR1 is SNHLY and CDR2 is FYNNEI. The CDR3 sequence: CASRDTRLAGDLTQYF. The CDR3 DNA sequence: TGTGCCAGCAGGGACACAAGACTAGCGGGAGACTTGACCCAGTACTTC.

The gene calls are TRBV27 and TRBJ2-7; TRBD2 agrees at 7 bases. The germline V gene has CDR1 MNHEY and CDR2 SMNVEV (reference sequence). This CDR3 comprises 14 residues. The V segment lost 3 bases and the J segment 6 bases; nucleotides outside the gene matches: 8. The CDR3 sequence is CASSFGLDPSEQYF. DNA for the CDR3: TGTGCCAGCAGTTTCGGACTAGATCCGTCCGAGCAGTACTTC.

V and J are TRBV27 and TRBJ2-7, with D possibly TRBD2 on 6 matching bases. CDR3 length: 15 amino acids. V shed 5 bases and J shed 4 bases, with 18 bases lying between them. Germline CDR1 MNHEY, CDR2 SMNVEV (reference sequence). CDR3 coding DNA: TGTGCCAGCAGTCGCGGGGCGTCCCTCCGATACGAGCAGTACTTC. Its protein product is CASSRGASLRYEQYF.

This rearrangement joins TRBV2 to TRBJ1-5, with TRBD1 matching over 7 bases. Trimming at V came to 6 bases and at J to 7 bases, leaving 6 bases not matched to a gene. Germline V gives CDR1 SNHLY, CDR2 FYNNEI. The CDR3 is made up of 13 amino acids. The CDR3 coding sequence is TGTGCCAGCAGCCGGGACAGTAAACAGCCCCAGCATTTT. It yields the protein CASSRDSKQPQHF. The variable domain in full, completed from reference TRBV2 and TRBJ1-5, reads EPEVTQTPSHQVTQMGQEVILRCVPISNHLYFYWYRQILGQKVEFLVSFYNNEISEKSEIFDDQFSVERPDGSNFTLKIRSTKLEDSAMYFCASSRDSKQPQHFGDGTRLSIL.